The 26 T cell receptor beta chains reported below all come from one sample, sequenced in a study of cytomegalovirus exposure and HLA in healthy donors. The PCR ran on 60 Vbeta and 13 Jbeta primers. Method: immunoSEQ multiplex PCR; TCRdb's copy keeps in-frame clones and lacks some. The sample totals under 90,000 clones. The sequenced material came from PBMCs. Receptors were obtained from a man aged 45-65 years in good health and CMV-seropositive.

This rearrangement joins TRBV18 to TRBJ1-2, with 9 bases identical to TRBD1. The V and J ends lost 6 bases and 7 bases, in that order; junction bases with no gene match: 6. CDR1 KGHSH and CDR2 LQKENI come from the germline V gene. This CDR3 region has 13 residues. In nucleotides, the CDR3 is TGTGCCAGCTCCCTCGTGGACAGGGGTGGCTACACCTTC. It specifies CASSLVDRGGYTF.

The gene calls are TRBV25-1 and TRBJ1-1; the match to TRBD1 covers 10 bases. The V segment lost 6 bases and the J segment 0 bases; nucleotides outside the gene matches: 4. Germline CDR1 MGHDK, CDR2 SYGVNS. This CDR3 region has 15 residues. CDR3 region: CASRTGGYMNTEAFF. In DNA form, the CDR3 reads TGTGCCAGCAGGACAGGGGGCTACATGAACACTGAAGCTTTCTTT. Full variable domain (outside the CDR3, taken from reference TRBV25-1 and TRBJ1-1): EADIYQTPRYLVIGTGKKITLECSQTMGHDKMYWYQQDPGMELHLIHYSYGVNSTEKGDLSSESTVSRIRTEHFPLTLESARPSHTSQYLCASRTGGYMNTEAFFGQGTRLTVV.

V usage is TRBV7-2 and J usage is TRBJ1-2; 7 bases line up with TRBD1. This CDR3 comprises 14 residues. Losses at the gene ends were 4 bases for V and 2 bases for J; bases not matched to a gene: 4. From germline, CDR1 is SGHTA and CDR2 FQGNSA. CDR3 coding DNA: TGTGCCAGCAGCTCAGAGGGACAGAACTATGGCTACACCTTC. As protein: CASSSEGQNYGYTF.

The rearrangement joins TRBV7-2 to TRBJ2-7; TRBD2 is a possible D gene (5 bases). V lost 1 base to trimming and J lost 0 bases, with 22 bases between them. There are 19 residues in the CDR3. Looked up from germline, CDR1 is SGHTA and CDR2 is FQGNSA. Written as DNA, the CDR3 is TGTGCCAGCAGCTTAGTCATCAACCGGGCTAGCAACCCCTCCTACGAGCAGTACTTC. It codes for CASSLVINRASNPSYEQYF.

This rearrangement joins TRBV7-9 to TRBJ1-1, with D possibly TRBD1 on 6 matching bases. The CDR3 loop spans 17 amino acids. V lost 3 bases, J lost 4 bases, and 21 bases lay in between. Germline lookup yields CDR1 SEHNR and CDR2 FQNEAQ (reference sequence). DNA of the CDR3: TGTGCCAGCAGCTTTGGGCTCGGACAGCCCTCGGGCACTGAAGCTTTCTTT. Its translation: CASSFGLGQPSGTEAFF.

The J gene is TRBJ2-1, the V gene TRBV11-3; D not certain. Trimming stripped 5 bases from V and 7 bases from J, with 18 bases between. Germline V gene lookup returns CDR1 SGHNT and CDR2 YENEEA. The CDR3 spans 15 residues. The CDR3 protein is CASSALTPSDNEQFF. The CDR3 DNA reads TGTGCCAGCAGCGCACTGACTCCCTCGGATAATGAGCAGTTCTTC.

The DNA of the CDR3 is TGTGCCAGCAGCGGGTTCGGGGACGGGGAGCTGTTTTTT. This translates into CASSGFGDGELFF. The chain links TRBV5-4 to TRBJ2-2; perhaps TRBD2 as D (5 bases). Per germline, CDR1 SGHNT and CDR2 YYREEE (reference sequence). CDR3 length: 13 residues. V dropped 4 bases and J dropped 7 bases, with 11 bases sitting between them.

This chain joins TRBV30 and TRBJ2-1; TRBD2 aligns across 10 bases. With 4 bases clipped from V and 7 bases from J, the junction kept 10 bases outside the gene matches. Germline values: CDR1 GTSNPN, CDR2 SVGIG (reference sequence). The CDR3 is 15 residues long. The CDR3: CAWTPSGRAGNEQFF. The CDR3 nucleotides are TGTGCCTGGACCCCCAGCGGGAGGGCGGGGAATGAGCAGTTCTTC.

V and J are TRBV2 and TRBJ1-1; D remains ambiguous. The V gene's germline CDR1 is SNHLY and CDR2 FYNNEI. This CDR3 spans 14 amino acids. Trimming took off 4 bases at V and 4 bases at J, with 13 bases between the two ends. As DNA, the CDR3 is TGTGCCAGCAGTGGGACCGAGGGTAGCACTGAAGCTTTCTTT. Translation gives CASSGTEGSTEAFF.

This rearrangement joins TRBV30 to TRBJ1-5; perhaps TRBD1 as D (5 bases). The germline V and J ends were trimmed by 1 base and 6 bases, with 10 bases remaining between them. Germline CDR1 is GTSNPN and CDR2 is SVGIG (reference sequence). The length of the CDR3 is 13 residues. The CDR3 region has the DNA TGTGCCTGGAGTGCGGGAGGGGCTCAGCCCCAGCATTTT. Its protein product is CAWSAGGAQPQHF. Supplemented by reference TRBV30 and TRBJ1-5, the full variable domain reads SQTIHQWPATLVQPVGSPLSLECTVEGTSNPNLYWYRQAAGRGLQLLFYSVGIGQISSEVPQNLSASRPQDRQFILSSKKLLLSDSGFYLCAWSAGGAQPQHFGDGTRLSIL.

V gene TRBV11-2 combines with J gene TRBJ2-1; the D is unclear. The CDR3 length is 13 residues. Germline CDR1 SGHAT, CDR2 FQNNGV. Trimming cost V 2 bases and J 5 bases, with 7 bases left between them. CDR3: CASSLSLDNEQFF. CDR3 DNA sequence: TGTGCCAGCAGCTTATCCCTAGACAATGAGCAGTTCTTC. Together with reference TRBV11-2 and TRBJ2-1, the CDR3 gives the full variable domain: EAGVAQSPRYKIIEKRQSVAFWCNPISGHATLYWYQQILGQGPKLLIQFQNNGVVDDSQLPKDRFSAERLKGVDSTLKIQPAKLEDSAVYLCASSLSLDNEQFFGPGTRLTVL.

The chain uses TRBV5-4 and TRBJ2-1; 16 bases fit TRBD2. J gave up 8 bases and V 3 bases, and 2 bases lay outside the gene matches. CDR1 is SGHNT and CDR2 is YYREEE in the germline V gene (reference sequence). The CDR3 totals 15 residues. The CDR3 sequence: CASSSGLAGGDEQFF. The CDR3 nucleotides read TGTGCCAGCAGCTCGGGACTAGCGGGAGGGGATGAGCAGTTCTTC.

The chain is built from TRBV7-9 and TRBJ2-2; possible D gene TRBD1, 6 bases. The V gene's germline CDR1 is SEHNR and CDR2 FQNEAQ (reference sequence). V lost 5 bases to trimming and J lost 0 bases, with 10 bases between them. The CDR3 is made up of 15 amino acids. The CDR3 sequence is CASSPGTPNTGELFF. CDR3 DNA sequence: TGTGCCAGCAGCCCCGGGACACCGAACACCGGGGAGCTGTTTTTT.

The gene calls are TRBV18 and TRBJ2-1, with TRBD1 matching over 9 bases. V gave up 6 bases and J gave up 8 bases; unmatched junction bases: 2. CDR1 and CDR2 (germline): KGHSH, LQKENI. This CDR3 region has 12 residues. This CDR3 reads CASSGQGDEQFF. Written as DNA, the CDR3 is TGTGCCAGCTCGGGACAGGGCGATGAGCAGTTCTTC.

About this clone itself: The sample holds other DNA sequences that translate to the same CDR3. The rearrangement joins TRBV9 to TRBJ2-2; 7 bases map to TRBD1. V trimming: 0 bases; J trimming: 2 bases; junction bases outside the gene matches: 1. CDR3 length equals 15 residues. CDR1 and CDR2 (germline): SGDLS, YYNGEE. CDR3 DNA: TGTGCCAGCAGCGTAGGAGGGGGCAACACCGGGGAGCTGTTTTTT. It translates to CASSVGGGNTGELFF.

The chain carries TRBV28 and TRBJ2-4, with 11 positions matching TRBD1. The J segment lost 8 bases and the V segment lost 7 bases, leaving 7 bases of the junction unmatched. Germline lookup yields CDR1 MDHEN and CDR2 SYDVKM. This CDR3 region has 14 residues. The CDR3 coding sequence is TGTGCCAGCATCACACCGGGACAGGGGGACATTCAGTACTTC. Its translation: CASITPGQGDIQYF.

V usage is TRBV5-1 and J usage is TRBJ2-5; D perhaps matches TRBD1 (5 bases). Looked up from germline, CDR1 is SGHRS and CDR2 is YFSETQ. The CDR3 is made up of 14 amino acids. V lost 3 bases to trimming and J lost 1 base, with 10 bases between them. The CDR3 sequence is CASSSGLGQETQYF. Here the CDR3 DNA reads TGCGCCAGCAGCTCAGGGTTGGGCCAAGAGACCCAGTACTTC.

The CDR3 region is CASRRGSTDTQYF. CDR3 in DNA: TGTGCCAGCAGGCGGGGGAGTACAGATACGCAGTATTTT. This chain joins TRBV6-1 and TRBJ2-3, with 7 bases matching TRBD2. The CDR3 totals 13 residues. Germline CDR1 is MNHNS and CDR2 is SASEGT. Losses at the gene ends were 6 bases for V and 3 bases for J; bases not matched to a gene: 3.

The V gene is TRBV11-2, the J gene TRBJ2-7; possible D gene TRBD2, 5 bases. V gave up 2 bases and J gave up 2 bases, with 16 bases separating them. CDR1 SGHAT and CDR2 FQNNGV come from the germline V gene. The CDR3 extends over 16 amino acids. CDR3 bases: TGTGCCAGCAGCTTATACCCACGAGGGAAGACCTACGAGCAGTACGTC. Its translation is CASSLYPRGKTYEQYV.

The V gene is TRBV5-1, the J gene TRBJ2-3; D may be TRBD2 (5 bases). V lost 0 bases, J lost 3 bases, and 8 bases lay in between. CDR3 length: 14 residues. Per germline, CDR1 SGHRS and CDR2 YFSETQ. The DNA of the CDR3 is TGCGCCAGCAGCTTGGATCTAGCAACAGATACGCAGTATTTT. This sequence encodes CASSLDLATDTQYF. Filled out from reference TRBV5-1 and TRBJ2-3, the complete variable domain reads KAGVTQTPRYLIKTRGQQVTLSCSPISGHRSVSWYQQTPGQGLQFLFEYFSETQRNKGNFPGRFSGRQFSNSRSEMNVSTLELGDSALYLCASSLDLATDTQYFGPGTRLTVL.

CDR3 sequence reads: CASSQGLQGYEQYF. DNA for the CDR3: TGTGCCAGCAGCCAAGGGTTACAGGGGTACGAGCAGTACTTC. The rearrangement links TRBV14 to TRBJ2-7, with TRBD1 matching over 7 bases. The CDR3 has 14 amino acids. Germline CDR1 reads SGHDN; CDR2 reads FVKESK. The V and J ends lost 1 base and 4 bases, in that order; junction bases with no gene match: 4. The variable domain in full, completed from reference TRBV14 and TRBJ2-7, reads EAGVTQFPSHSVIEKGQTVTLRCDPISGHDNLYWYRRVMGKEIKFLLHFVKESKQDESGMPNNRFLAERTGGTYSTLKVQPAELEDSGVYFCASSQGLQGYEQYFGPGTRLTVT.

The chain links TRBV6-5 to TRBJ1-5, with TRBD1 matching over 8 bases. Germline assignment: CDR1 MNHEY and CDR2 SVGAGI. The CDR3 runs 13 residues. Losses at the gene ends were 6 bases for V and 2 bases for J; bases not matched to a gene: 0. The CDR3, as DNA: TGTGCCAGCAGGGGACAGGGCAATCAGCCCCAGCATTTT. It yields the protein CASRGQGNQPQHF.

This rearrangement joins TRBV4-2 to TRBJ2-2, with TRBD2 matching 7 bases. In germline, CDR1 is LGHNA, CDR2 YNFKEQ. J lost 4 bases, V lost 1 base, and 3 bases had no gene match. This CDR3 comprises 15 residues. The CDR3: CASSQGLAGTGELFF. The DNA for the CDR3 is TGTGCCAGCAGCCAAGGACTAGCTGGCACCGGGGAGCTGTTTTTT.

V gene TRBV27 combines with J gene TRBJ2-7, with D maybe TRBD1 (6 bases). The CDR3 has 17 residues. V was clipped by 2 bases and J by 5 bases, with 22 bases between them. Germline lookup yields CDR1 MNHEY and CDR2 SMNVEV (reference sequence). The CDR3 loop reads CASSLNRAGEHFHEQYF. In DNA, the CDR3 is TGTGCCAGCAGTTTAAATAGGGCAGGGGAGCACTTCCACGAGCAGTACTTC.

The chain joins TRBV6-4 to TRBJ2-1; 8 bases align to TRBD1. The CDR3 has 12 amino acids. V was pared by 10 bases and J by 7 bases, with 6 bases of the junction left unmatched. From germline, CDR1 is MRHNA and CDR2 SNTAGT. The CDR3: CATSDRVNEQFF. In DNA form, the CDR3 reads TGTGCCACCTCGGACAGGGTGAATGAGCAGTTCTTC.

The rearrangement links TRBV6-6 to TRBJ1-5; D possibly corresponds to TRBD1 (6 bases). The CDR3 has 16 residues. V lost 7 bases and J 4 bases, leaving 20 bases between the germline ends. CDR1 and CDR2 (germline): MNHNY, SVGAGI (reference sequence). Here the CDR3 reads CASTLLRGGGNQPQHF. Here the CDR3 DNA reads TGTGCCAGCACCCTACTAAGGGGAGGGGGGAATCAGCCCCAGCATTTT.